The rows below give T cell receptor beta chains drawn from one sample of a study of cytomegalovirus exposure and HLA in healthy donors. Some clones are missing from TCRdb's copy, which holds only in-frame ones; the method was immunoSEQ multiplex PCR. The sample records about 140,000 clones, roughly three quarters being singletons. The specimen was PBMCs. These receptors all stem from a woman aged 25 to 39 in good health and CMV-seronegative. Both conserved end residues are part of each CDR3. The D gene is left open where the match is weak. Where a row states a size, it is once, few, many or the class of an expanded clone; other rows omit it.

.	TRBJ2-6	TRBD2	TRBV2	CASGRLAGGGANVLTF	TGTGCCAGCGGACGACTAGCGGGAGGCGGGGCCAACGTCCTGACTTTC
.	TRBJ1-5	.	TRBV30	CAWGRGENQPQHF	TGTGCCTGGGGCCGGGGGGAGAATCAGCCCCAGCATTTT
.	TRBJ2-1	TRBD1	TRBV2	CASSEGQEISYNEQFF	TGTGCCAGCAGTGAGGGACAGGAAATCTCCTACAATGAGCAGTTCTTC
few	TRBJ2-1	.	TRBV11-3	CASSPGQGKMGAHNEQFF	TGTGCCAGCAGCCCGGGACAAGGGAAAATGGGGGCACACAATGAGCAGTTCTTC
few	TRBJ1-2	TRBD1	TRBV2	CASSPGQDYGYTF	TGTGCCAGCAGCCCGGGACAGGACTATGGCTACACCTTC
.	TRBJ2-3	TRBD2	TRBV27	CASSLSAGTRGRDTQYF	TGTGCCAGCAGTTTATCGGCTGGGACTAGAGGTAGAGATACGCAGTATTTT
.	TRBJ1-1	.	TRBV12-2	CASRSPRGDRGMNTEAFF	TGTGCAAGTCGCTCCCCCCGAGGGGACAGGGGGATGAACACTGAAGCTTTCTTT
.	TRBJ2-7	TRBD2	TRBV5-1	CASRVWTSGYEQYF	TGCGCCAGCAGAGTTTGGACTAGCGGCTACGAGCAGTACTTC
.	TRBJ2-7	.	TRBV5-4	CASSFGGNLGEQYF	TGTGCCAGCAGCTTCGGCGGGAATCTGGGCGAGCAGTACTTC
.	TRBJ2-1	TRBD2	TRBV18	CASSPGTSGGYYNEQFF	TGTGCCAGCTCACCCGGGACTAGCGGGGGATACTACAATGAGCAGTTCTTC
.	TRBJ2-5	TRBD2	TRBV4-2	CASSQALVLAGNQETQYF	TGTGCCAGCAGCCAAGCCCTAGTTCTAGCGGGCAACCAAGAGACCCAGTACTTC
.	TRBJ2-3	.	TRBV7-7	CASSLGAGGTTDTQYF	TGTGCTAGCAGCTTAGGGGCAGGGGGGACCACAGATACGCAGTATTTT
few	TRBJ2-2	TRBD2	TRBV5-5	CASRPGWGLAGGPGTGELFF	TGTGCCAGCAGGCCGGGTTGGGGACTAGCGGGAGGGCCCGGCACCGGGGAGCTGTTTTTT
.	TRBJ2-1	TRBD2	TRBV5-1	CASRGTSASNEQFF	TGCGCCAGCAGGGGGACTAGCGCAAGCAATGAGCAGTTCTTC